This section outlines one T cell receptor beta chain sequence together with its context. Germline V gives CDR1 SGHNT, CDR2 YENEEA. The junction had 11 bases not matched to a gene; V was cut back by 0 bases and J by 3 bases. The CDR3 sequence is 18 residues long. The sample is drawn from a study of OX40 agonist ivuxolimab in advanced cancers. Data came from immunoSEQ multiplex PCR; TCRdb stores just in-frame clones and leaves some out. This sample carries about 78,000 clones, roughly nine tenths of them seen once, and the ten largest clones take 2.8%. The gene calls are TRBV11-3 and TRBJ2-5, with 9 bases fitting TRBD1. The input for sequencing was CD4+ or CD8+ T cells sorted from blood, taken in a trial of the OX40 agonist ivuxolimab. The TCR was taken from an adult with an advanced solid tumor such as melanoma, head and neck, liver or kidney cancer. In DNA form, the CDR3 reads TGTGCCAGCAGCTTAGATCAACCCGGGACAGGGAATGAAGAGACCCAGTACTTC. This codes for CASSLDQPGTGNEETQYF.